The next 25 T cell receptor beta chains were all read from a single sample in a study of tumor and adjacent non-tumor tissue in lung cancer. This sample's RNA came from whole unsorted tissue. TCRbeta libraries were built with three rounds of nested PCR, modified from ARM-PCR. TCRdb analysed the multiplex PCR reads with MiXCR anew, one entry per CDR3 protein. The sample carries more than 60,000 distinct CDR3 sequences, around 74% recorded once. The sample was lung tumor tissue. The receptors shown here come from a woman aged 45-65 years with non-small cell lung cancer.

Concerning this clonotype itself: At one end, the junction sequence differs from germline, possibly due to a read error. The CDR3 is CSVGNSDTGELFF. CDR3 nucleotide sequence: TGCAGCGTTGGGAACTCGGACACCGGGGAGCTTTTTTTT. The chain links TRBV29-1 to TRBJ2-2; possibly TRBD1 or TRBD2 for D (5 bases each). The germline V gene encodes CDR1 SQVTM and CDR2 ANQGSEA. The CDR3 covers 13 residues.

V is TRBV24-1 and J is TRBJ2-5; D tentatively reads TRBD1 or TRBD2 (6 bases each). Germline loops: CDR1 KGHDR, CDR2 SFDVKD. The CDR3 runs to 14 residues. V was cut by 9 bases and J by 5 bases, with 18 bases left in between. The CDR3 sequence: CATAGRGRGETQYF. The CDR3 coding sequence is TGTGCCACCGCGGGACGGGGGCGAGGGGAGACCCAGTACTTC.

The chain couples TRBV11-2 to TRBJ2-3; weak D call: TRBD2 (5 bases). Trimming left V 4 bases short and J 7 bases short, with 18 bases between. Germline V gives CDR1 SGHAT, CDR2 FQNNGV. This CDR3 has 15 residues. Here the CDR3 DNA reads TGTGCCAGCAGCTCAAGACCCCCGGAGGACCATACGCAGTATTTT. Protein product: CASSSRPPEDHTQYF.

A word on this clonotype: The germline gene is not matched at one end of the junction; a read error may be the cause. The gene calls are TRBV11-1 and TRBJ2-1; 11 bases map to TRBD2. This CDR3 has 14 residues. CDR1 and CDR2 (germline): SGHAT, FQDESV (reference sequence). The CDR3 here is CVSSSGLAVGLQFF. CDR3 bases: TGTGTCAGCAGCTCGGGACTAGCGGTAGGGTTGCAGTTCTTC.

V usage is TRBV30 and J usage is TRBJ1-5, with D hard to call. Germline V lookup: CDR1 GTSNPN, CDR2 SVGIG (reference sequence). The CDR3 totals 13 residues. Between the trimmed V and J ends, which lost 5 bases and 11 bases, there was a span of 19 bases. The CDR3 nucleotides read TGTGCCTGGTCGGACGGCGGTGAATGGGCCCAGCATTTT. Amino acids: CAWSDGGEWAQHF.

As for this clonotype: Since no conserved phenylalanine or tryptophan closes the CDR3, a read error is the likely cause. The V gene is TRBV7-9, the J gene TRBJ2-5; a possible D gene is TRBD1 (6 bases). The germline V gene encodes CDR1 SEHNR and CDR2 FQNEAQ (reference sequence). The CDR3 runs to 14 residues. CDR3 protein: CANSFLDREETQYL. For the CDR3, the DNA is TGTGCCAACAGCTTTCTGGACAGAGAAGAGACCCAGTACCTC.

Details on this clonotype: The final CDR3 position lacks the conserved phenylalanine or tryptophan, pointing to a likely read error. The DNA is omitted, as the CDR3 cannot be located on it reliably, and the CDR3 follows TCRdb's listing. This chain joins TRBV7-3 and TRBJ2-3; TRBD1 is the table's D call and was not checked against the DNA. The CDR3 has 15 amino acids, counting both end residues. Germline V gene data show CDR1 as SGHTA and CDR2 as FQGTGA. The CDR3 sequence: CASSSSGQGTDTQYL.

As regards this clonotype: This CDR3 is missing its conserved last phenylalanine or tryptophan, likely due to a read error. DNA of the CDR3: TGCGCCAGCAGCTTGATGAGGGGCTACGAGCAGTACTAC. This codes for CASSLMRGYEQYY. The chain carries TRBV11-3 and TRBJ2-7; D tentatively fits TRBD1 or TRBD2 (5 bases each). Germline lookup yields CDR1 SGHNT and CDR2 YENEEA. CDR3 size: 13 residues.

Regarding this clonotype: A much bigger clone sits one base away, suggesting this may be a read error. The chain employs TRBV20-1 and TRBJ2-7; TRBD2 might be the D (6 bases). V was pared by 3 bases and J by 1 base, with 13 bases between. The CDR3 consists of 14 residues. CDR1 DFQATT and CDR2 SNEGSKA come from the germline V gene (reference sequence). The CDR3 coding sequence is TGCAGTGCTAGCGGGGGAGAAGCGTCCTACGAGCAGTACTTC. Residues: CSASGGEASYEQYF.

Worth noting for this clonotype: A much larger clone lies a single base off, so this may be a read error. The rearrangement uses TRBV11-2 and TRBJ1-2; no clear D gene. The CDR3 is 14 residues long. V gave up 2 bases and J gave up 10 bases, with 17 bases separating them. Germline V gives CDR1 SGHAT, CDR2 FQNNGV. CDR3 region: CASSLSTPRGLYTF. The CDR3 DNA reads as TGTGCCAGCAGCTTATCGACCCCCCGTGGGCTCTACACCTTC.

Remarks on this clonotype: Since no conserved phenylalanine or tryptophan closes the CDR3, a read error is the likely cause. This chain uses TRBV28 with TRBJ2-7; D may correspond to TRBD1 or TRBD2 (5 bases each). The germline V and J ends were trimmed by 6 bases and 3 bases, with 12 bases remaining between them. CDR1 and CDR2 from the germline V gene are MDHEN and SYDVKM. CDR3 length equals 13 residues. The CDR3 DNA follows: TGTGCCAGCAGCCCAGGGCGGGTCTACGAGCAGTACTTA. Translating it yields CASSPGRVYEQYL.

On this clonotype: This CDR3 is missing its conserved last phenylalanine or tryptophan, likely due to a read error. V and J are TRBV12-3 or TRBV12-4 and TRBJ2-6, with unresolved D. Trimming cost V 8 bases and J 4 bases, with 9 bases left between them. This CDR3 has 13 residues. The CDR3 region is CASRVSGANVLTL. The CDR3 DNA is TGTGCCAGCCGCGTATCCGGGGCCAACGTCCTGACTCTC.

To note about this clonotype: Being one base from a much bigger clone, this may be a read error. V is TRBV24-1 and J is TRBJ2-7, with D possibly being TRBD1 (6 bases). V lost 7 bases to trimming and J lost 6 bases, with 18 bases between them. The CDR3 length is 14 residues. In germline, CDR1 is KGHDR, CDR2 SFDVKD. Here the CDR3 DNA reads TGTGCCACCAGCTCCTCCGGGACATGGATCGAGCAGTACTTC. Amino acid sequence: CATSSSGTWIEQYF.

The CDR3 protein is CANHLHKTGEGEKLFF. The CDR3 DNA is TGTGCCAACCACCTCCACAAAACAGGGGAAGGAGAAAAACTGTTTTTT. The chain is built from TRBV12-3 or TRBV12-4 and TRBJ1-4; 7 nucleotides align to TRBD1. J was trimmed by 8 bases and V by 10 bases; bases with no gene match: 19. This CDR3 is 16 amino acids long.

Note on this clonotype: This sequence may be a read error, since a much larger clone differs from it by one base. It is likely a read error, because the conserved phenylalanine at the end of the CDR3 is missing. The CDR3 here is CASMRTGELFS. CDR3 in DNA: TGTGCCAGCATGCGAACCGGGGAGCTGTTTTCT. This chain uses TRBV6-1 with TRBJ2-2; D remains ambiguous. Germline loops: CDR1 MNHNS, CDR2 SASEGT. The CDR3 extends over 11 amino acids. V was trimmed by 7 bases and J by 5 bases, leaving 5 bases between them.

On this clonotype itself: The CDR3 carries no conserved terminal phenylalanine or tryptophan, so it likely arises from a read error. The chain couples TRBV7-8 to TRBJ2-5, with D possibly called TRBD1 or TRBD2 (5 bases each). Germline V gene lookup returns CDR1 SGHVS and CDR2 FQNEAQ. The germline V and J ends were trimmed by 9 bases and 5 bases, with 16 bases remaining between them. The length of the CDR3 is 13 residues. CDR3 protein: CASSVRVLETQYC. CDR3 DNA sequence: TGTGCCAGTAGCGTCAGGGTTCTCGAGACCCAGTACTGC.

About this clonotype itself: Mismatch with germline at one junction end may stem from a read error. The rearrangement links TRBV12-3 or TRBV12-4 to TRBJ1-4, with D tentatively TRBD1 (6 bases). This CDR3 has 14 residues. CDR3 DNA sequence: TGTACCAGCATCACTCAACAGGGATTTGAAAAACTGTTTTTT. This encodes CTSITQQGFEKLFF.

This clonotype came up once. An end of the junction differs from the germline gene, which may be a read error. The chain links TRBV11-1 to TRBJ2-7; the match to TRBD1 covers 8 bases. The CDR3 loop spans 15 amino acids. The germline V gene has CDR1 SGHAT and CDR2 FQDESV (reference sequence). Written as DNA, the CDR3 is TGTGGCAGCAGCCGGACAGGGACGGCCTCCTACGAACAGTACTTC. Its protein product is CGSSRTGTASYEQYF.

The V gene is TRBV29-1, the J gene TRBJ2-3; 11 bases agree with TRBD2. The germline CDR1 and CDR2 sequences are SQVTM and ANQGSEA. J gave up 14 bases and V 4 bases, and 17 bases lay outside the gene matches. The CDR3 is 15 residues long. The CDR3 nucleotides read TGCAGCGTTGCCCTAGCGGGAGGTAGAGCAGATACGTTGTATTTT. Amino acid sequence: CSVALAGGRADTLYF.

The genes are TRBV29-1 and TRBJ2-1; D is undetermined. The germline V and J ends were trimmed by 0 bases and 0 bases, with 15 bases remaining between them. This CDR3 comprises 17 residues. CDR1 is SQVTM and CDR2 is ANQGSEA in the germline V gene. The CDR3: CSVEDLFEWTSYNEQFF. Here the CDR3 DNA reads TGCAGCGTTGAAGATCTTTTTGAGTGGACCTCCTACAATGAGCAGTTCTTC.

As concerns this clonotype: A read error is possible here, since a much larger clone lies one base away. V is TRBV6-1 and J is TRBJ2-1; D might be TRBD2 (5 bases). Germline loops: CDR1 MNHNS, CDR2 SASEGT. Trimming left V 7 bases short and J 7 bases short, with 11 bases between. The CDR3 runs 12 residues. CDR3 nucleotides: TGTGCCAGCAATGACCGGAGGAATGAGCAGTTCTTC. It codes for CASNDRRNEQFF.

Remarks on this clonotype: Since the CDR3 does not end with the conserved phenylalanine or tryptophan, this likely comes from a read error. The rearrangement links TRBV28 to TRBJ1-2; D remains unclear. The CDR3 is 11 residues long. Trimming stripped 3 bases from V and 5 bases from J, with 4 bases between. The germline V gene encodes CDR1 MDHEN and CDR2 SYDVKM. CDR3 in amino acids: CASSFKYGYTS. DNA of the CDR3: TGTGCCAGCAGTTTCAAATATGGCTACACCTCC.

In its sample, this clonotype was seen many times. The rearrangement links TRBV6-6 to TRBJ2-7; no definite D call. The CDR3 contains 12 residues. Trimming stripped 6 bases from V and 4 bases from J, with 10 bases between. Germline CDR1 and CDR2: MNHNY and SVGAGI (reference sequence). CDR3 in amino acids: CASSGASYEQYF. CDR3 nucleotides: TGTGCCAGCAGCGGCGCGTCGTACGAGCAGTACTTC.

This clonotype was recorded only once. A much larger clone lies one base from this, so it may be a read error. The chain links TRBV6-6 to TRBJ1-4; no definite D call. Germline loops: CDR1 MNHNY, CDR2 SVGAGI (reference sequence). The CDR3 length is 18 residues. The CDR3 loop is CASSYPRPQIEFNEKLLF. Written as DNA, the CDR3 is TGTGCCAGCAGTTACCCCCGGCCGCAGATAGAATTTAATGAAAAACTGCTTTTT.

The chain links TRBV30 to TRBJ2-7; D may be TRBD1 (6 bases). Trimming removed 2 bases from V and 5 bases from J, with 19 bases in between. The CDR3 contains 15 residues. Germline V gene lookup returns CDR1 GTSNPN and CDR2 SVGIG (reference sequence). CDR3 sequence reads: CAWSKIGTGLDEQYF. The CDR3 bases are TGTGCCTGGAGTAAGATAGGAACAGGGCTGGACGAGCAGTACTTC.